This TCR beta chain was identified during a study of T cell changes during pregnancy in multiple sclerosis. Using immunoSEQ multiplex PCR, the repertoire was profiled, and TCRdb retains in-frame clones only, with some absent. In the table there are roughly 76,000 clones, about 89% of which are singletons. This CDR3 has 16 residues. CDR1 and CDR2 from the germline V gene are MNHEY and SVGAGI. Trimming cost V 0 bases and J 4 bases, with 15 bases left between them. This material consisted of CD4+ T cells from peripheral blood mononuclear cells, taken in the second trimester of pregnancy. This clonotype was obtained from a female donor with multiple sclerosis, enrolled in a pregnancy study. The rearrangement uses TRBV6-5 and TRBJ1-1; D possibly corresponds to TRBD1 (6 bases). The CDR3 is CASSYSNRVRGTEAFF. The CDR3 bases are TGTGCCAGCAGTTACTCGAACAGGGTAAGGGGCACTGAAGCTTTCTTT.